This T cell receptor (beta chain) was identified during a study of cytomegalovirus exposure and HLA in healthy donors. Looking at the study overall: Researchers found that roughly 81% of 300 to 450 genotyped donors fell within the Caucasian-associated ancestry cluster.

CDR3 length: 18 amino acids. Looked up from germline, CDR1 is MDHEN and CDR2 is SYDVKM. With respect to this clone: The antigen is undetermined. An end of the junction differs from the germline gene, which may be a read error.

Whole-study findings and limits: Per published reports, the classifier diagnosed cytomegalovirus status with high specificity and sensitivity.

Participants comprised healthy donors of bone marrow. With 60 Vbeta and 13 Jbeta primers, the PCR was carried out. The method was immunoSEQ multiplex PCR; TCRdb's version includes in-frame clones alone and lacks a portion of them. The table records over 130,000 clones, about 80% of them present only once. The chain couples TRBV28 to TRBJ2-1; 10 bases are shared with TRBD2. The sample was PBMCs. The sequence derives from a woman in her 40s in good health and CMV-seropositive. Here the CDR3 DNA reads TGTGCCAGCAGTCCCCCAAAGGGTAGCGGGAGGCTTTACAGTGAGCAGTTCTTC. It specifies CASSPPKGSGRLYSEQFF.